This T cell receptor (beta chain) came from a study of blood T cell repertoires in COVID-19. TCRdb's table, derived via immunoSEQ multiplex PCR, lists solely in-frame clones and lacks some. The sample consists of more than 300,000 clones, approximately 90% of them appearing once. The length of the CDR3 is 13 residues. V was clipped by 1 base and J by 5 bases; unmatched bases: 1. The V gene's germline CDR1 is SEHNR and CDR2 FQNEAQ (reference sequence). This receptor was taken from a woman under 30 who had recovered from COVID-19. Source material: PBMCs or T cells enriched from blood (not recorded which). The chain carries TRBV7-9 and TRBJ1-2, with TRBD1 identical over 7 bases. CDR3 in amino acids: CASSLEQGYGYTF. CDR3 sequence (DNA): TGTGCCAGCAGCTTAGAACAGGGGTATGGCTACACCTTC.